The 32 T cell receptor beta chains in this list originate from one sample, sequenced in a study of T cell responses to AZD1222 COVID-19 vaccine. Here immunoSEQ multiplex PCR was the method, and the copy in TCRdb shows in-frame clones only, minus some. Among some 87,000 clones, 75% to 90% were seen once, and the ten largest hold roughly 32%. Here the sequenced sample was peripheral blood, taken on day 0 of AZD1222 vaccination. The source of these receptors is an adult in good health.

This sequence joins TRBV28 and TRBJ1-6; D is perhaps TRBD1 (5 bases). Trimming removed 3 bases at V and 1 base at J, with 7 bases between. The CDR3 consists of 15 residues. Germline assignment: CDR1 MDHEN and CDR2 SYDVKM. CDR3 in amino acids: CASSLGGSYNSPLHF. The CDR3 DNA reads as TGTGCCAGCAGTTTGGGGGGATCCTATAATTCACCCCTCCACTTT.

J is TRBJ2-5 and V is TRBV7-9; D gene unclear. Germline V gene data show CDR1 as SEHNR and CDR2 as FQNEAQ (reference sequence). Between the trimmed V and J ends, which lost 1 base and 2 bases, there was a span of 8 bases. The CDR3 is 14 amino acids. In DNA, the CDR3 is TGTGCCAGCAGCTTAGAAGCGCTACAAGAGACCCAGTACTTC. Translating it yields CASSLEALQETQYF.

This sequence joins TRBV11-3 and TRBJ2-7; D unresolved. CDR1 is SGHNT, CDR2 YENEEA, per germline. Trimming cost V 1 base and J 5 bases, with 9 bases left between them. This CDR3 has 13 amino acids. The CDR3 sequence: CASSLAVRDEQYF. CDR3 sequence (DNA): TGTGCCAGCAGCTTAGCGGTTAGGGACGAGCAGTACTTC.

The chain is built from TRBV19 and TRBJ1-5, with 9 positions matching TRBD1. Unmatched junction bases numbered 6, after V lost 5 bases and J lost 1 base. Germline assignment: CDR1 LNHDA and CDR2 SQIVND (reference sequence). The CDR3 runs to 16 residues. This CDR3 is CASSPGQGWSNQPQHF. The DNA for the CDR3 is TGTGCCAGTAGTCCGGGACAGGGATGGAGCAATCAGCCCCAGCATTTT.

The rearrangement joins TRBV7-2 to TRBJ2-7; maybe TRBD2 (5 bases). The CDR3 has 12 amino acids. Trimming shortened V by 1 base and J by 7 bases, and 8 bases separated the two germline ends. Germline CDR1 and CDR2: SGHTA and FQGNSA. CDR3 sequence: CASSLGGWEQYF. CDR3 bases: TGTGCCAGCAGCTTAGGAGGGTGGGAGCAGTACTTC.

The rearrangement joins TRBV20-1 to TRBJ2-5; D is undetermined. Trimming stripped 8 bases from V and 5 bases from J, with 6 bases between. Germline-derived CDR1 and CDR2 are DFQATT and SNEGSKA (reference sequence). The CDR3 extends over 9 amino acids. This CDR3 is CSPQETQYF. DNA for the CDR3: TGCAGTCCACAGGAGACCCAGTACTTC.

The CDR3 here is CATPSWDNQPQHF. The DNA for the CDR3 is TGTGCCACCCCAAGCTGGGATAATCAGCCCCAGCATTTT. V gene TRBV28 combines with J gene TRBJ1-5; D gene unclear. Trimming pared 10 bases from V and 4 bases from J, leaving 14 bases between. Germline V gives CDR1 MDHEN, CDR2 SYDVKM. The CDR3 runs 13 residues.

In its sample, this clone was seen a few times. The CDR3 DNA reads as TGTGCCAGCAGTGACGTCGCGAACACCGGGGAGCTGTTTTTT. It is translated as CASSDVANTGELFF. The chain uses TRBV6-4 and TRBJ2-2; D gene ambiguous. CDR3 length: 14 residues. Germline V gene lookup returns CDR1 MRHNA and CDR2 SNTAGT. Trimming removed 2 bases from V and 0 bases from J, with 4 bases in between.

The gene calls are TRBV25-1 and TRBJ1-4; 8 nucleotides agree with TRBD1. Germline CDR1 is MGHDK and CDR2 is SYGVNS. This CDR3 spans 17 amino acids. V was pared by 1 base and J by 8 bases, with 12 bases of the junction left unmatched. The CDR3 bases are TGTGCCAGCAGTGAATTGTGGAGTCCAGGGGGCTCGGAAAAACTGTTTTTT. It is translated as CASSELWSPGGSEKLFF.

The V gene is TRBV10-1, the J gene TRBJ2-1; maybe TRBD2 (5 bases). The ends were cut back, 6 bases at V and 0 bases at J, with 9 bases in the middle. This CDR3 comprises 14 residues. CDR1 and CDR2 (germline): WNHNN, SYGVQD (reference sequence). CDR3 nucleotides: TGCGCCAGCAGCGCGGCGGGCTCCTACAATGAGCAGTTCTTC. Protein: CASSAAGSYNEQFF.

The genes are TRBV5-5 and TRBJ1-1; 8 bases map to TRBD1. Unmatched junction bases numbered 8, after V lost 3 bases and J lost 1 base. CDR1 and CDR2 (germline): SGHKS, YYEKEE (reference sequence). The CDR3 sequence is 16 residues long. The CDR3, as DNA: TGTGCCAGCAGCTATTCAGGGGGCATGAGGAACACTGAAGCTTTCTTT. Its protein product is CASSYSGGMRNTEAFF.

The CDR3, as DNA: TGCGCCAGCAGTGAGTCGAGGTGGGAGCGGGAGTCCCCCTGGAAAGAGACCCAGTACTTC. Translating it yields CASSESRWERESPWKETQYF. The V and J genes are TRBV10-2 and TRBJ2-5; TRBD2 matches at 8 bases. The trim removed 0 bases at V and 3 bases at J, leaving 18 bases unmatched. Germline assignment: CDR1 WSHSY and CDR2 SAAADI. This CDR3 spans 20 amino acids.

The chain carries TRBV6-5 and TRBJ1-4, with 9 nucleotides matching TRBD1. J lost 7 bases, V lost 8 bases, and 5 bases had no gene match. The V gene's germline CDR1 is MNHEY and CDR2 SVGAGI. This CDR3 contains 13 residues. The CDR3 DNA reads as TGTGCCAGCCAGACAGGGGGAGGTGAAAAACTGTTTTTT. It codes for CASQTGGGEKLFF.

This chain connects TRBV6-2 or TRBV6-3 to TRBJ1-1, with TRBD1 matching over 9 bases. The V gene's germline CDR1 is MNHEY and CDR2 SVGEGT. This CDR3 has 14 amino acids. With 5 bases clipped from V and 2 bases from J, the junction kept 3 bases outside the gene matches. The CDR3 is CASSRTGGNTEAFF. The CDR3 bases are TGTGCCAGCAGTCGAACAGGGGGCAACACTGAAGCTTTCTTT.

This sequence joins TRBV7-9 and TRBJ2-7; no reliable D call. With 2 bases removed from V and 3 bases from J, the gap between germline ends came to 5 bases. This CDR3 region has 12 residues. CDR1 SEHNR and CDR2 FQNEAQ come from the germline V gene (reference sequence). CDR3 coding DNA: TGTGCCAGCAGCTTATCCAACTACGAGCAGTACTTC. Amino acid sequence: CASSLSNYEQYF.

The chain links TRBV29-1 to TRBJ1-2; 9 bases are a match to TRBD1. The V gene's germline CDR1 is SQVTM and CDR2 ANQGSEA. V lost 7 bases, J lost 2 bases, and 5 bases stayed unmatched. The CDR3 covers 13 residues. As DNA, the CDR3 is TGCAGCGCCTTAGGACAGGGGAACTATGGCTACACCTTC. This gives the protein CSALGQGNYGYTF.

The chain couples TRBV6-1 to TRBJ2-7; D is tentatively TRBD1 or TRBD2 (6 bases each). The CDR3 consists of 15 residues. The V end lost 1 base, the J end lost 4 bases, and 14 bases lay between the germline ends. In germline, CDR1 is MNHNS, CDR2 SASEGT. CDR3 coding DNA: TGTGCCAGCAGTGAAGGATCGGGGGCTAGTTACGAGCAGTACTTC. It translates to CASSEGSGASYEQYF.

J is TRBJ2-3 and V is TRBV5-1, with TRBD2 matching over 7 bases. The CDR3 spans 16 residues. V trimming: 2 bases; J trimming: 1 base; junction bases outside the gene matches: 7. Germline lookup yields CDR1 SGHRS and CDR2 YFSETQ. The CDR3 region is CASSFSAGVGTDTQYF. DNA of the CDR3: TGCGCCAGCAGCTTTTCTGCGGGAGTGGGCACAGATACGCAGTATTTT.

This rearrangement joins TRBV2 to TRBJ2-4; D may be TRBD2 (5 bases). Germline V gene data show CDR1 as SNHLY and CDR2 as FYNNEI. The V end lost 1 base, the J end lost 7 bases, and 17 bases lay between the germline ends. This CDR3 contains 16 residues. The CDR3 coding sequence is TGTGCCAGCAGTGAAGACGGGCCTCAAACGGGGAACATTCAGTACTTC. Its translation: CASSEDGPQTGNIQYF.

A single count supports this clone. The chain combines TRBV6-6 with TRBJ2-7, with a tentative D call TRBD2 (5 bases). V lost 3 bases and J 7 bases, leaving 13 bases between the germline ends. The CDR3 length is 13 residues. CDR1 and CDR2 from the germline V gene are MNHNY and SVGAGI (reference sequence). Written as DNA, the CDR3 is TGTGCCAGCAGTTATTCGACTACCCCGGAGCAGTACTTC. Protein: CASSYSTTPEQYF.

This rearrangement joins TRBV5-6 to TRBJ1-1; D ambiguous. The CDR3 runs to 16 residues. V lost 0 bases to trimming and J lost 0 bases, with 12 bases between them. Germline V CDR1 and CDR2: SGHDT, YYEEEE. CDR3 amino acids: CASSLAYGSMNTEAFF. CDR3 DNA: TGTGCCAGCAGCTTGGCTTACGGGTCTATGAACACTGAAGCTTTCTTT.

V gene TRBV6-5 combines with J gene TRBJ2-7; 7 positions match TRBD1. Germline loops: CDR1 MNHEY, CDR2 SVGAGI. The CDR3 runs 15 residues. V was pared by 0 bases and J by 3 bases, with 5 bases of the junction left unmatched. CDR3 protein: CASSYSRDSYYEQYF. CDR3 bases: TGTGCCAGCAGTTACTCGAGGGACAGCTACTACGAGCAGTACTTC.

The rearrangement joins TRBV5-1 to TRBJ2-3; D unresolved. Germline loops: CDR1 SGHRS, CDR2 YFSETQ. The CDR3 is 14 amino acids. Trimming cost V 0 bases and J 0 bases, with 5 bases left between them. Here the CDR3 reads CASSLVLSTDTQYF. Here the CDR3 DNA reads TGCGCCAGCAGCTTGGTCCTTAGCACAGATACGCAGTATTTT.

The V gene is TRBV18, the J gene TRBJ2-3, with TRBD2 identical over 8 bases. V dropped 3 bases and J dropped 1; count of bases not matched to a gene: 15. From germline, CDR1 is KGHSH and CDR2 LQKENI. This CDR3 has 19 amino acids. The CDR3 reads CASSPPPGNFGRGTDTQYF. DNA for the CDR3: TGTGCCAGCTCACCCCCACCGGGGAATTTCGGGAGGGGCACAGATACGCAGTATTTT.

This clone was counted only a few times. The chain uses TRBV5-6 and TRBJ2-5; D remains ambiguous. Between the trimmed V and J ends, which lost 1 base and 1 base, there was a span of 8 bases. Germline loops: CDR1 SGHDT, CDR2 YYEEEE. This CDR3 contains 14 residues. CDR3 nucleotide sequence: TGTGCCAGCAGCTTGATTCGCGGCCAAGAGACCCAGTACTTC. It codes for CASSLIRGQETQYF.

CDR3 nucleotides: TGTGCCAGCAGTTACGGGGAGGGGACTAACAATGAGCAGTTCTTC. Amino acids: CASSYGEGTNNEQFF. The chain joins TRBV6-5 to TRBJ2-1, with 7 positions matching TRBD2. This CDR3 region has 15 residues. V shed 2 bases and J 5 bases; nucleotides not matched to a gene: 6. The germline CDR1 and CDR2 sequences are MNHEY and SVGAGI.

A word on this clone: The junction departs from germline at one end; a sequencing error may be responsible. The chain joins TRBV30 to TRBJ1-2; D unclear. Germline-derived CDR1 and CDR2 are GTSNPN and SVGIG (reference sequence). The CDR3 is 12 amino acids. CDR3: CAWMGGEYVYTF. In nucleotides, the CDR3 is TGTGCCTGGATGGGTGGGGAATATGTCTACACCTTC.

Concerning this clone itself: Additional DNA sequences in this sample encode the identical CDR3. This chain links TRBV27 with TRBJ1-4; TRBD1 matches at 7 bases. V gave up 5 bases and J gave up 4 bases; unmatched junction bases: 4. CDR3 length: 14 residues. Germline CDR1 MNHEY, CDR2 SMNVEV (reference sequence). The CDR3 sequence: CASSPGQLNEKLFF. In nucleotides, the CDR3 is TGTGCCAGCAGTCCGGGACAGCTTAATGAAAAACTGTTTTTT.

The chain links TRBV29-1 to TRBJ1-2; 10 bases align to TRBD1. The CDR3 runs to 14 residues. Looked up from germline, CDR1 is SQVTM and CDR2 is ANQGSEA. The V gene end was trimmed by 4 bases and the J gene end by 4 bases; junction bases not matched to a gene: 6. CDR3: CSVGATGGLYGYTF. The CDR3 DNA is TGCAGCGTTGGGGCGACAGGGGGCCTCTATGGCTACACCTTC.

This rearrangement joins TRBV27 to TRBJ2-7; 8 bases fit TRBD1. This CDR3 has 16 residues. Germline assignment: CDR1 MNHEY and CDR2 SMNVEV (reference sequence). J was trimmed by 5 bases and V by 5 bases; bases with no gene match: 14. CDR3 coding DNA: TGTGCCAGCAGTCGGACAGGGTCAAGTGGGTCCAACGAGCAGTACTTC. This gives the protein CASSRTGSSGSNEQYF.

This clone has only one observation. The rearrangement links TRBV6-1 to TRBJ2-1; D tentatively reads TRBD1 or TRBD2 (5 bases each). Between the trimmed V and J ends, which lost 1 base and 0 bases, there was a span of 7 bases. Germline lookup yields CDR1 MNHNS and CDR2 SASEGT. The CDR3 consists of 15 residues. The CDR3 DNA follows: TGTGCCAGCAGTGAAGGTGGGGGCTCCTACAATGAGCAGTTCTTC. Amino acid sequence: CASSEGGGSYNEQFF.

This chain links TRBV4-3 with TRBJ2-5; 10 bases line up with TRBD2. Losses at the gene ends were 2 bases for V and 7 bases for J; bases not matched to a gene: 7. Per germline, CDR1 LGHNA and CDR2 YSLEER. The CDR3 totals 15 residues. As DNA, the CDR3 is TGCGCCAGCAGCCAAATGGCTAGCGGGAGCGGGACCCAGTACTTC. Amino acids: CASSQMASGSGTQYF.